A single sample gave rise to the 5 T cell receptor beta chains below, sequenced in a study of blood T cell repertoires in COVID-19. The data were produced by immunoSEQ multiplex PCR, yet TCRdb's version contains in-frame clones alone and is incomplete. This sample has around 230,000 clones, with approximately 90% found just once. Sequences were obtained from peripheral blood. These receptors were collected from a man in his sixties who had recovered from COVID-19.

The rearrangement joins TRBV6-2 or TRBV6-3 to TRBJ2-7; 8 bases agree with TRBD1. The germline CDR1 and CDR2 sequences are MNHEY and SVGEGT. The CDR3 consists of 12 residues. V lost 5 bases to trimming and J lost 8 bases; unmatched junction nucleotides: 5. The CDR3 DNA reads TGTGCCAGCAGTGATGGACAGGGTAAGCAGTACGTC. It specifies CASSDGQGKQYV.

The V and J genes are TRBV2 and TRBJ2-7; 9 positions match TRBD1. V shed 6 bases, J shed 6 bases, and the junction held 6 bases outside the gene matches. The CDR3 has 13 residues. The V gene's germline CDR1 is SNHLY and CDR2 FYNNEI. CDR3 residues: CASSPGTGFEQYV. For the CDR3, the DNA is TGTGCCAGCAGCCCCGGGACAGGGTTCGAGCAGTACGTC.

The V call is TRBV15, the J call TRBJ1-3; a weak D match, TRBD1 (5 bases). Germline V gene sequence: CDR1 LNHNV, CDR2 YYDKDF (reference sequence). This CDR3 has 15 amino acids. V was pared by 5 bases and J by 7 bases, with 18 bases between. The CDR3 region has the DNA TGTGCCACCAGCCCGTTCGGTGGGGGAGGTAACACCATATATTTT. Residues: CATSPFGGGGNTIYF.

The chain carries TRBV7-7 and TRBJ2-1; tentative D call: TRBD1 (6 bases). This CDR3 region has 15 residues. Germline V CDR1 and CDR2: SSHAT, FNYEAQ (reference sequence). Deletions cut 1 base from V and 1 base from J, with 8 bases between. DNA of the CDR3: TGTGCCAGCAGCTTAGAAGGACAGTCCTACAATGAGCAGTTCTTC. Residues: CASSLEGQSYNEQFF.

The rearrangement joins TRBV19 to TRBJ2-6; D gene uncertain. The CDR3 length is 16 residues. Trimming took 5 bases from V and 0 from J, leaving 11 bases between them. CDR1 LNHDA and CDR2 SQIVND come from the germline V gene (reference sequence). CDR3 loop: CASSDSITSGANVLTF. The CDR3 nucleotides read TGTGCCAGTAGTGACTCGATAACCTCTGGGGCCAACGTCCTGACTTTC.